This is a list of T cell receptor beta chains from one sample in a study of CD4+ T cells in melanoma. Sequencing used immunoSEQ multiplex PCR; TCRdb keeps in-frame clones, though not all of them. Here the sample spans about 50,000 clones, roughly 89% being singletons. Sequenced material: peripheral blood. Receptors originate from a human donor with melanoma. CDR3s include the opening cysteine and the closing phenylalanine or tryptophan. Fields, in order: clone size, V gene, CDR3 protein. Not every row has a clone size; where given, it reads once, few, many or a size class.

size: NA
V: TRBV6-5
CDR3: CASSMTAPPYNEQFF

size: NA
V: TRBV7-9
CDR3: CASSSTQGPLIYEQYF

size: few
V: TRBV28
CDR3: CASSLGGTYGYTF

size: NA
V: TRBV11-2
CDR3: CASRPGTGSNIYF

size: NA
V: TRBV10-3
CDR3: CAISEGGAGSETQYF

size: NA
V: TRBV2
CDR3: CASMTGVNEQFF

size: few
V: TRBV30
CDR3: CAWSVQAGGAFF

size: NA
V: TRBV11-2
CDR3: CASSVDRGQVTQYF

size: NA
V: TRBV7-3
CDR3: CASSLYGGAGTDTQYF

size: NA
V: TRBV6-1
CDR3: CASSGTTEAFF

size: once
V: TRBV5-4
CDR3: CASSLTVNNGNTIYF

size: NA
V: TRBV10-3
CDR3: CATLSSHEQYF

size: NA
V: TRBV21-1
CDR3: CASRNTEAFF

size: NA
V: TRBV29-1
CDR3: CSVGASGQGRREQYF

size: once
V: TRBV2
CDR3: CASSPRTGSEKLFF

size: few
V: TRBV5-1
CDR3: CASSWDRGAYF

size: NA
V: TRBV30
CDR3: CASNREGGYTF

size: NA
V: TRBV2
CDR3: CASSEARDGRDGQPQHF

size: NA
V: TRBV27
CDR3: CASSFGQGSNQPQHF

size: NA
V: TRBV7-2
CDR3: CASSLWGGIGEKLFF

size: NA
V: TRBV5-1
CDR3: CASSFEVTYEQYF

size: NA
V: TRBV9
CDR3: CASSVDSSNQPQHF

size: once
V: TRBV5-1
CDR3: CASGGLAGAGLYNEQFF

size: NA
V: TRBV30
CDR3: CAWMGREGKLFF

size: NA
V: TRBV30
CDR3: CAWRGGYEQFF

size: NA
V: TRBV7-9
CDR3: CASSPLTGLSTDTQYF

size: NA
V: TRBV7-9
CDR3: CASSPSGANYGYTF

size: NA
V: TRBV6-6
CDR3: CASSLGQDSYEQYF

size: NA
V: TRBV19
CDR3: CASEARRSGGAGGAFF

size: NA
V: TRBV7-8
CDR3: CASSLALGPSAYGYTF

size: few
V: TRBV9
CDR3: CASSGGANMGTDTQYF